The 9 T cell receptor beta chains below all came from one sample that was sequenced in a study of blood T cells in healthy people across ages. A J-beta primer mix and a sample-barcoded 5' primer were used in a second PCR of about 6 to 12 cycles. TCRdb reprocessed the 5' RACE reads with MiXCR, giving one entry per CDR3 protein. Here the sample spans some 760,000 distinct CDR3 sequences, 25% being singletons. Separately, the same data were catalogued under a study of T cells of mothers and their children.

The sample was blood. The receptors were gathered from a boy younger than 18 in good health.

This clonotype was detected only once. This chain connects TRBV27 to TRBJ2-1; 9 positions match TRBD1. V trimming: 6 bases; J trimming: 2 bases; junction bases outside the gene matches: 8. The CDR3 contains 16 residues. Looked up from germline, CDR1 is MNHEY and CDR2 is SMNVEV (reference sequence). The CDR3 nucleotides read TGTGCCAGCAGAGGTCCCGGGACAGGGCCCTACAATGAGCAGTTCTTC. Amino acid sequence: CASRGPGTGPYNEQFF.

The genes are TRBV5-6 and TRBJ2-5; D ambiguous. CDR1 is SGHDT, CDR2 YYEEEE, per germline. V lost 0 bases, J lost 2 bases, and 11 bases lay in between. This CDR3 has 15 residues. In DNA form, the CDR3 reads TGTGCCAGCAGCTTGGGTCGGTGGCGTCAAGAGACCCAGTACTTC. This codes for CASSLGRWRQETQYF.

The rearrangement joins TRBV5-1 to TRBJ2-3; TRBD1 aligns across 7 bases. In germline, CDR1 is SGHRS, CDR2 YFSETQ. Trimming took 0 bases from V and 6 from J; bases not matched to a gene: 7. This CDR3 has 15 amino acids. The CDR3 bases are TGCGCCAGCAGCTTGGAGGGACAGTCTTATGATACGCAGTATTTT. It encodes CASSLEGQSYDTQYF.

V gene TRBV6-1 combines with J gene TRBJ1-1, with D unresolved. CDR3 length: 15 residues. CDR1 MNHNS and CDR2 SASEGT come from the germline V gene. V shed 4 bases and J shed 6 bases, with 18 bases lying between them. CDR3: CASSVWGWSGPEAFF. The CDR3 region has the DNA TGTGCCAGCAGTGTCTGGGGATGGTCGGGCCCTGAAGCTTTCTTT.

V is TRBV28 and J is TRBJ2-5, with D possibly being TRBD2 (5 bases). TRBJ2-1 explains the end of the DNA better; the J call may be wrong. The germline gives CDR1 MDHEN, CDR2 SYDVKM. The CDR3 loop spans 15 amino acids. CDR3 sequence reads: CASSFVKTRDNEQFF. The CDR3 nucleotides read TGTGCCAGCAGTTTCGTAAAGACGAGGGACAATGAGCAGTTCTTC.

This clonotype was detected many times. The CDR3 bases are TGCGCCAGCAGCCCTCCCGATCAGGAGACCCAGTACTTC. The encoded protein is CASSPPDQETQYF. This sequence joins TRBV4-1 and TRBJ2-5, with unresolved D. The V gene's germline CDR1 is MGHRA and CDR2 YSYEKL. CDR3 length: 13 residues. The germline V and J ends were trimmed by 4 bases and 5 bases, with 11 bases remaining between them.

This clonotype was seen a handful of times. CDR3 amino acids: CASSVGVLQSSIQYF. The CDR3 bases are TGTGCCAGCAGCGTAGGAGTCCTTCAAAGTAGCATTCAGTACTTC. The V and J genes are TRBV9 and TRBJ2-4, with D uncertain. Trimming left V 0 bases short and J 9 bases short, with 16 bases between. This CDR3 is 15 amino acids long. Germline V gene sequence: CDR1 SGDLS, CDR2 YYNGEE.

This clonotype was found many times. The V call is TRBV28, the J call TRBJ2-7; D is perhaps TRBD2 (6 bases). Trimming pared 3 bases from V and 3 bases from J, leaving 27 bases between. In germline, CDR1 is MDHEN, CDR2 SYDVKM. This CDR3 comprises 19 residues. This chain's CDR3 is CASSFRRRFGGIEGYEQYF. The CDR3 DNA is TGTGCCAGCAGTTTTAGGCGTAGGTTCGGAGGGATCGAAGGCTACGAGCAGTACTTC.

The rearrangement joins TRBV29-1 to TRBJ2-2; D gene uncertain. CDR1 is SQVTM and CDR2 is ANQGSEA in the germline V gene. The CDR3 covers 13 residues. The germline V and J ends were trimmed by 0 bases and 1 base, with 3 bases remaining between them. The CDR3: CSVEERNTGELFF. The CDR3 nucleotides read TGCAGCGTTGAAGAGCGGAACACCGGGGAGCTGTTTTTT.